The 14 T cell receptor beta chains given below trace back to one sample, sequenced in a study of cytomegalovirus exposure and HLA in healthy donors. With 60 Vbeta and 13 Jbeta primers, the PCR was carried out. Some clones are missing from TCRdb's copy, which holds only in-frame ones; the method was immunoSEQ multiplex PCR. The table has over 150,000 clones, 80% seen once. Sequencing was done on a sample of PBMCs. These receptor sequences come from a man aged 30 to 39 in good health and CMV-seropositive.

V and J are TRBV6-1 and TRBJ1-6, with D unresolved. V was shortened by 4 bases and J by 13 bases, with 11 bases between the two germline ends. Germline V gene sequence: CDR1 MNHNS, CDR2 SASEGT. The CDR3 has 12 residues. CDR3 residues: CASSGARPPLHF. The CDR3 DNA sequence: TGTGCCAGCAGTGGCGCCCGCCCGCCCCTCCACTTT.

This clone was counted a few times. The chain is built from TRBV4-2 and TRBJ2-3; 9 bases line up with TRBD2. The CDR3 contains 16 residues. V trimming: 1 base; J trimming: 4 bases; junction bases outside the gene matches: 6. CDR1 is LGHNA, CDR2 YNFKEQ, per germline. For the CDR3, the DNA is TGTGCCAGCAGCCAAGCGGATGGCGGGGGGGCAGATACGCAGTATTTT. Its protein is CASSQADGGGADTQYF.

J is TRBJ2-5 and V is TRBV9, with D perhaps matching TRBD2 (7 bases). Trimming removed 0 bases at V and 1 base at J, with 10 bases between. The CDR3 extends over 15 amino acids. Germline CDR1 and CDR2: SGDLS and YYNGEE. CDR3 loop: CASSVGGGAQETQYF. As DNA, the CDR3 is TGTGCCAGCAGCGTAGGTGGGGGGGCCCAAGAGACCCAGTACTTC.

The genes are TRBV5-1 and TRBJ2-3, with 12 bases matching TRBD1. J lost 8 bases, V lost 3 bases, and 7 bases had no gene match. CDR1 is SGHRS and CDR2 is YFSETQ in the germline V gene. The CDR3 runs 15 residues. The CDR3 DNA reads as TGCGCCAGCAGCTCCGGGACAGGGGGCTGGGGTACGCAGTATTTT. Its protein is CASSSGTGGWGTQYF.

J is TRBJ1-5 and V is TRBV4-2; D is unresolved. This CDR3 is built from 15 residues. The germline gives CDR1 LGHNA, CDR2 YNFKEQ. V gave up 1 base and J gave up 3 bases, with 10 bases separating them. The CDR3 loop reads CASSQVLGDNQPQHF. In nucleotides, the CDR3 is TGTGCCAGCAGCCAAGTCCTCGGAGACAATCAGCCCCAGCATTTT.

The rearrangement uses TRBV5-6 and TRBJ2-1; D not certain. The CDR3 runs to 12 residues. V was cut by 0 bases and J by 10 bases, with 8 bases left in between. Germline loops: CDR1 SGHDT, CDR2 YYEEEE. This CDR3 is CASSLGRGEQFF. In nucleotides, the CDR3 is TGTGCCAGCAGCTTGGGTAGAGGCGAGCAGTTCTTC.

CDR3 nucleotide sequence: TGTGCCAGCAGCTTAGGGCAGGCTGACTATGGCTACACCTTC. It encodes CASSLGQADYGYTF. The chain is built from TRBV7-9 and TRBJ1-2; D unclear. Per the germline V gene, CDR1 is SEHNR and CDR2 is FQNEAQ (reference sequence). Trimming cost V 1 base and J 3 bases, with 9 bases left between them. This CDR3 contains 14 residues. The variable domain in full, with the rest retrieved from reference TRBV7-9 and TRBJ1-2, is DTGVSQNPRHKITKRGQNVTFRCDPISEHNRLYWYRQTLGQGPEFLTYFQNEAQLEKSRLLSDRFSAERPKGSFSTLEIQRTEQGDSAMYLCASSLGQADYGYTFGSGTRLTVV.

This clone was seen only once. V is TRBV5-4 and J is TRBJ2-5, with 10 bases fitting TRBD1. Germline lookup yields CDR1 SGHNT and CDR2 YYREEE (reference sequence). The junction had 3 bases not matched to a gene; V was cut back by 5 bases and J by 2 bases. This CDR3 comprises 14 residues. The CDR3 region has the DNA TGTGCCAGCAGGAGGGACAGGGGACAAGAGACCCAGTACTTC. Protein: CASRRDRGQETQYF.

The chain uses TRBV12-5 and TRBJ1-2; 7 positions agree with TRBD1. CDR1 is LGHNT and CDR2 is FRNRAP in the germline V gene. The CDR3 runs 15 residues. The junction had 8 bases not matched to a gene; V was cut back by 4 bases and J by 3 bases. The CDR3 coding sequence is TGTGCTAGTGGTTGGGGGGACAGAAATCACTATGGCTACACCTTC. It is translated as CASGWGDRNHYGYTF.

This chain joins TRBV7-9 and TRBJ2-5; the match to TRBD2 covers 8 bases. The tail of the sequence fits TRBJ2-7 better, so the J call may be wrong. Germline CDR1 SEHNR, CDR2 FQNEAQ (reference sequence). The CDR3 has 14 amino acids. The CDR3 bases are TGTGCCAGCAGCTTGGAAATAGCGGGGTACGAGCAGTACTTC. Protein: CASSLEIAGYEQYF.

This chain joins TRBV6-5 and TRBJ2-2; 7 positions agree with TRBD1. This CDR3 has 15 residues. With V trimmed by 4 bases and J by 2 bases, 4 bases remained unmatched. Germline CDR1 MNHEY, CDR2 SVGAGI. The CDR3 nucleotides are TGTGCCAGCAGTTGGGGGACAGCTAACACCGGGGAGCTGTTTTTT. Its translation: CASSWGTANTGELFF.

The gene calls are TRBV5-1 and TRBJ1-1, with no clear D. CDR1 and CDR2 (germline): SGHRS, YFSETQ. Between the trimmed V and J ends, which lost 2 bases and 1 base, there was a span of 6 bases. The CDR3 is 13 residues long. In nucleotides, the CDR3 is TGCGCCAGCAGCTTCGTAGAGAACACTGAAGCTTTCTTT. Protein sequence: CASSFVENTEAFF.

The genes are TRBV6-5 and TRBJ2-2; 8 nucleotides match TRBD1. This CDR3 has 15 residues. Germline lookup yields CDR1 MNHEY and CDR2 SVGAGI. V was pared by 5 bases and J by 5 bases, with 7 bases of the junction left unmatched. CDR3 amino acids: CASSPGTGRTGELFF. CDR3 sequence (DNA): TGTGCCAGCAGTCCCGGGACAGGACGAACCGGGGAGCTGTTTTTT.

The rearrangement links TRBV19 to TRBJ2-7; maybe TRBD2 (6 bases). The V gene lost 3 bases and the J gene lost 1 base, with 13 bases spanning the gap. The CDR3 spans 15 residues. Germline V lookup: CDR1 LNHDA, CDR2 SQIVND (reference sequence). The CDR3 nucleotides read TGTGCCAGTAGTATTTCGGCAGGGAGGTCCTACGAGCAGTACTTC. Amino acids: CASSISAGRSYEQYF.